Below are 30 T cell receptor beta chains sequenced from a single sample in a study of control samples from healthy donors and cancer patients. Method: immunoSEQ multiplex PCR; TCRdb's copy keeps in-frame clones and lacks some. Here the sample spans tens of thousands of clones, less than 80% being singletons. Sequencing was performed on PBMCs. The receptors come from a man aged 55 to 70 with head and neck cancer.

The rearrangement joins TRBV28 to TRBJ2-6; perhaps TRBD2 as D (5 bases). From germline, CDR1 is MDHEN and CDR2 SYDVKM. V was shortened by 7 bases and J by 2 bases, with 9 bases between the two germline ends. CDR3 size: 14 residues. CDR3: CASTAVPGANVLTF. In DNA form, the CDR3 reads TGTGCCAGCACAGCGGTCCCTGGGGCCAACGTCCTGACTTTC.

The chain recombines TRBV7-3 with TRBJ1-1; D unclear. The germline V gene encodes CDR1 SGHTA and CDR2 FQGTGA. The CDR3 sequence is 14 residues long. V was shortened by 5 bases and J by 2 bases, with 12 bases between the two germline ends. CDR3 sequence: CASSRTGENTEAFF. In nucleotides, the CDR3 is TGTGCCAGCAGCAGGACGGGAGAAAACACTGAAGCTTTCTTT.

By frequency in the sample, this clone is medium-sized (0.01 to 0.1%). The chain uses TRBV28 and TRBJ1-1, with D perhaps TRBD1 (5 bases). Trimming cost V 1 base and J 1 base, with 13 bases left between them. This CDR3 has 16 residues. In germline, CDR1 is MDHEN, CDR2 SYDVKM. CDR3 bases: TGTGCCAGCAGTTTATTTCAGGGTCGGCGGAACACTGAAGCTTTCTTT. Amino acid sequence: CASSLFQGRRNTEAFF.

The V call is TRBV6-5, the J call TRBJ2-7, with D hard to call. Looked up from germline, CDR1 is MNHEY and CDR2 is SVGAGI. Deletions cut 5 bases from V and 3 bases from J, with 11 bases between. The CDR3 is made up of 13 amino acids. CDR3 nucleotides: TGTGCCAGCAGTACCTACAACAGCTACGAGCAGTACTTC. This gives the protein CASSTYNSYEQYF.

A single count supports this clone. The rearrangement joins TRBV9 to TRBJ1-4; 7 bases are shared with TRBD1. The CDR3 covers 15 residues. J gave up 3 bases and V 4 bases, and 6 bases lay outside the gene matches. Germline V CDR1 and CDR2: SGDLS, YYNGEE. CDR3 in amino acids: CASSPSTGPNEKLFF. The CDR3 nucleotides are TGTGCCAGCAGCCCATCGACAGGGCCTAATGAAAAACTGTTTTTT.

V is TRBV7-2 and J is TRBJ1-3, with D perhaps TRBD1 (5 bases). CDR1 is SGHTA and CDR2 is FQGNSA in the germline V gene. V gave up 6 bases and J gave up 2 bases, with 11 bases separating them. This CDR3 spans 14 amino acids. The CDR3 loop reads CASSAGGAGNTIYF. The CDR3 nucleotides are TGTGCCAGCAGTGCCGGGGGAGCTGGAAACACCATATATTTT.

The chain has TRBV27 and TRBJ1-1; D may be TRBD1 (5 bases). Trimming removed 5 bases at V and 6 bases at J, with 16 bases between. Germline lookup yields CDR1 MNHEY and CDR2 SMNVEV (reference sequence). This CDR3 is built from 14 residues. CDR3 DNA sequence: TGTGCCAGCAGTCCCCGGGCAGGGTGGGCTGAAGCTTTCTTT. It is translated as CASSPRAGWAEAFF.

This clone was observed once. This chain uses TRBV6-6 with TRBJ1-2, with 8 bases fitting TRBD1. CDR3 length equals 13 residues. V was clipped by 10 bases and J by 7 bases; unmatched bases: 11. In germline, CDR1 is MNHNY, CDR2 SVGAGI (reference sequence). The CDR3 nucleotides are TGTGCCAACACCCGGGACAGGCAGGGTGGCTACACCTTC. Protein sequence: CANTRDRQGGYTF.

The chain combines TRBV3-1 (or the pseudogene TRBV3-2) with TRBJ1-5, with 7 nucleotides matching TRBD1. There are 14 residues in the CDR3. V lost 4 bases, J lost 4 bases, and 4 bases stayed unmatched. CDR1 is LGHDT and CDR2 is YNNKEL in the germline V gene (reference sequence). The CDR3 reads CASSLGQLNQPQHF. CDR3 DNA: TGTGCCAGCAGCCTGGGACAGCTAAATCAGCCCCAGCATTTT.

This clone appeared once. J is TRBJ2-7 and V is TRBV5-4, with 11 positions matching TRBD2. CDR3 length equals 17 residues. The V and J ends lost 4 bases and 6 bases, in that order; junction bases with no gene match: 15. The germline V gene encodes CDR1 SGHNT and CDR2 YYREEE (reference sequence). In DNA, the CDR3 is TGTGCCAGCAGCATTGTGGGGGGTCGGCTAGCGGGAGGCGAGCAGTACTTC. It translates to CASSIVGGRLAGGEQYF.

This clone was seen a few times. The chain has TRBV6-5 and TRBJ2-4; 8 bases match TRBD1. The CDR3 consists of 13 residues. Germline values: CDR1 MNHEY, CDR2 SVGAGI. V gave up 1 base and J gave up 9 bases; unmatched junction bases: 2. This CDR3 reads CASSYYGQGIQYF. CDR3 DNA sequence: TGTGCCAGCAGTTACTATGGACAGGGCATTCAGTACTTC.

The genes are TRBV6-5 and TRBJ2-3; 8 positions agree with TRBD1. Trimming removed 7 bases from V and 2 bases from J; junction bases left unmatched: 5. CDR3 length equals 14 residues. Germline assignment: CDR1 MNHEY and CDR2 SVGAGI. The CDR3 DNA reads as TGTGCCAGCACCAGGGGGCAGGTCACAGATACGCAGTATTTT. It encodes CASTRGQVTDTQYF.

The CDR3 spells CASRPGKGTEAFF. DNA for the CDR3: TGCGCCAGCAGACCCGGCAAGGGAACTGAAGCTTTCTTT. The gene calls are TRBV10-1 and TRBJ1-1; D gene ambiguous. The CDR3 contains 13 residues. V lost 6 bases, J lost 5 bases, and 13 bases lay in between. Germline V CDR1 and CDR2: WNHNN, SYGVQD (reference sequence).

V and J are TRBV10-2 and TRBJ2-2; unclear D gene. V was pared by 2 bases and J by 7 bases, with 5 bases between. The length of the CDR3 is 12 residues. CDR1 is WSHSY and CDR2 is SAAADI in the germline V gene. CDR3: CASSEQNGELFF. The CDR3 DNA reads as TGCGCCAGCAGTGAGCAGAACGGGGAGCTGTTTTTT.

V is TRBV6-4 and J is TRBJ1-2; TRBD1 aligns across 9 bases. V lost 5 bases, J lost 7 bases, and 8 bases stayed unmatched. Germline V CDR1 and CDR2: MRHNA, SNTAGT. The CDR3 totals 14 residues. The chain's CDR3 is CASSSTGTGTGYTF. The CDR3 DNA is TGTGCCAGCAGTTCGACCGGGACAGGGACTGGCTACACCTTC.

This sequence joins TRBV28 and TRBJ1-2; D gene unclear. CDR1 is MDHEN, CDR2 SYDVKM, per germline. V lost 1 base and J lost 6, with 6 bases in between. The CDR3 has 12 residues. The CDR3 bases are TGTGCCAGCAGTTTATTAAGGGATGGCTACACCTTC. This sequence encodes CASSLLRDGYTF.

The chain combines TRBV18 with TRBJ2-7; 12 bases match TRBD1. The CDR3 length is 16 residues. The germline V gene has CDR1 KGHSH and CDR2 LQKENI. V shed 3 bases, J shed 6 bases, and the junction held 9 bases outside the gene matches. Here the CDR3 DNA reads TGTGCCAGCTCACCGCGGCAGGGACAGGGGGCCCTCGAGCAGTACTTC. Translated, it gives CASSPRQGQGALEQYF.

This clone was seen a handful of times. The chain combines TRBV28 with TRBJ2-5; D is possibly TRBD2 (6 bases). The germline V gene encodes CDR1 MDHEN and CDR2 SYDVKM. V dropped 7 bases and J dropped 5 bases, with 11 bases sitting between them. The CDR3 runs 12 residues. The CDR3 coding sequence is TGTGCCAGCACGACGGCGGGGGAGACCCAGTACTTC. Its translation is CASTTAGETQYF. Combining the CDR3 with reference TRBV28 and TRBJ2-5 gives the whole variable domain DVKVTQSSRYLVKRTGEKVFLECVQDMDHENMFWYRQDPGLGLRLIYFSYDVKMKEKGDIPEGYSVSREKKERFSLILESASTNQTSMYLCASTTAGETQYFGPGTRLLVL.

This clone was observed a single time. In nucleotides, the CDR3 is TGCGCCAGCAGCTTGAGCCCGGGACTCCAAGGAGCCCAGCATTTT. Translation gives CASSLSPGLQGAQHF. The V call is TRBV5-1, the J call TRBJ1-5; a possible D gene is TRBD1 (5 bases). The CDR3 consists of 15 residues. Per germline, CDR1 SGHRS and CDR2 YFSETQ. The V end lost 1 base, the J end lost 11 bases, and 19 bases lay between the germline ends.

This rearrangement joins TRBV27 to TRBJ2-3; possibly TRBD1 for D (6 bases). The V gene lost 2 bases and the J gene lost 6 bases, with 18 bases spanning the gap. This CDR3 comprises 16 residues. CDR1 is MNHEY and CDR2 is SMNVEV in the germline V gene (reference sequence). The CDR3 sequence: CASSLGTGLPQDTQYF. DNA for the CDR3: TGTGCCAGCAGTTTAGGTACAGGGCTACCCCAGGATACGCAGTATTTT.

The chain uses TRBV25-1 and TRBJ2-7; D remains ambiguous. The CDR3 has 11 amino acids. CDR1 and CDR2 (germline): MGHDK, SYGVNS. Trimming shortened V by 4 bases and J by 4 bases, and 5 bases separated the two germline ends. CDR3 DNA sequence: TGTGCCAGCAGTGTAGGATACGAGCAGTACTTC. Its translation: CASSVGYEQYF.

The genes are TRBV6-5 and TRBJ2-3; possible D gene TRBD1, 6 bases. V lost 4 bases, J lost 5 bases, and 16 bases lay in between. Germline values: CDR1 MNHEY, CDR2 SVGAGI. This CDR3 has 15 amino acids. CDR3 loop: CASSSSYRVGDTQYF. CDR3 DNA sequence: TGTGCCAGCAGTTCATCATACAGGGTTGGAGATACGCAGTATTTT.

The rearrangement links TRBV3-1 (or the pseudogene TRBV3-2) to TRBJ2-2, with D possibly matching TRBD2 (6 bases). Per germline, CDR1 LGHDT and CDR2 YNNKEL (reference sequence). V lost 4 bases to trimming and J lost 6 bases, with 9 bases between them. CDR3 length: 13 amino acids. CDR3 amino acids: CASSPRLAGELFF. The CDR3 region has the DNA TGTGCCAGCAGCCCTCGACTAGCCGGGGAGCTGTTTTTT.

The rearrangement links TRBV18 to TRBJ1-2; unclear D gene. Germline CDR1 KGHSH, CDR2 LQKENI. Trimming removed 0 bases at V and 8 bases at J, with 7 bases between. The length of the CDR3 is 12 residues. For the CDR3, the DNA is TGTGCCAGCTCACCACCAGGCTGGGGCTACACCTTC. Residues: CASSPPGWGYTF.

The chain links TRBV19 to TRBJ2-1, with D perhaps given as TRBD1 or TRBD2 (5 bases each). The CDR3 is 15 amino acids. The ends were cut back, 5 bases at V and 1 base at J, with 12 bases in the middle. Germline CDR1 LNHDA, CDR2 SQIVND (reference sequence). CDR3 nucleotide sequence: TGTGCCAGTAGTGTTGGGACGAATTCCTACAATGAGCAGTTCTTC. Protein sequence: CASSVGTNSYNEQFF.

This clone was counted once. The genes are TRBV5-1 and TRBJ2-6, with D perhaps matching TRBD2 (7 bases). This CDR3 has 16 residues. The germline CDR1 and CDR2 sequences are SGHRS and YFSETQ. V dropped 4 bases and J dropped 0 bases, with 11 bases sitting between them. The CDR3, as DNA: TGCGCCAGCAGCCCGAGGGGGGGCTCTGGGGCCAACGTCCTGACTTTC. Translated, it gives CASSPRGGSGANVLTF.

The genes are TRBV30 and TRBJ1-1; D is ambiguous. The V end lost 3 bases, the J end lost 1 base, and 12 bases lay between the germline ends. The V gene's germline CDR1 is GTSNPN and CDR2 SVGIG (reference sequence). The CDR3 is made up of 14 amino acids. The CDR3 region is CAWRPKGRNTEAFF. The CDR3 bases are TGTGCCTGGAGGCCGAAAGGACGGAACACTGAAGCTTTCTTT. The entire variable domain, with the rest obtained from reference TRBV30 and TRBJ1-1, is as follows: SQTIHQWPATLVQPVGSPLSLECTVEGTSNPNLYWYRQAAGRGLQLLFYSVGIGQISSEVPQNLSASRPQDRQFILSSKKLLLSDSGFYLCAWRPKGRNTEAFFGQGTRLTVV.

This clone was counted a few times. DNA for the CDR3: TGTGCCTGGAGTGTTGGCCCCCTTCTAGCGGGAGGGCCCTACAATGAGCAGTTCTTC. It yields the protein CAWSVGPLLAGGPYNEQFF. J is TRBJ2-1 and V is TRBV30, with 12 bases lining up with TRBD2. V trimming: 0 bases; J trimming: 2 bases; junction bases outside the gene matches: 11. The CDR3 contains 19 residues. Germline assignment: CDR1 GTSNPN and CDR2 SVGIG (reference sequence).

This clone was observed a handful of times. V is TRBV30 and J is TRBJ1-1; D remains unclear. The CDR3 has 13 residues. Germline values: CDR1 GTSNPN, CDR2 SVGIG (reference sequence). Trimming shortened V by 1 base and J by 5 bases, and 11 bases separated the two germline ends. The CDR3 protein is CAWSGMGYTEAFF. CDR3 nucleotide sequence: TGTGCCTGGAGTGGAATGGGGTATACTGAAGCTTTCTTT.

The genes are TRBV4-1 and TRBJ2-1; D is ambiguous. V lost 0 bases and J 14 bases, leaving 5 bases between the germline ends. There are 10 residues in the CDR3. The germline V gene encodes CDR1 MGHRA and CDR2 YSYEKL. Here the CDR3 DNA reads TGCGCCAGCAGCCAAGATGTGGAGTTCTTC. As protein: CASSQDVEFF.